Sequencing of this T cell receptor beta chain was carried out in a study of control samples from healthy donors and cancer patients. Clones were sequenced by immunoSEQ multiplex PCR, and TCRdb holds only the in-frame ones, with some missing. The sample has about 150,000 clones, approximately 94% seen once; the top ten hold about 5.2%. Sequencing input: blood. The receptor's source is a man aged 35-49 years in good health.

CDR3 nucleotide sequence: TGTGCCAGCAGTTACGACGGCGTGCGGGAGACCCAGTACTTC. Its protein is CASSYDGVRETQYF. This chain uses TRBV6-5 with TRBJ2-5; no firm D call. Trimming took off 2 bases at V and 5 bases at J, with 12 bases between the two ends. CDR1 MNHEY and CDR2 SVGAGI come from the germline V gene. The CDR3 loop spans 14 amino acids.